This T cell receptor beta chain was profiled in a study of shared clonotypes between healthy human individuals. Notes on the study in general: Since donors were few, the genetic and exposure-history diversity represented was limited.

With regard to this clone: Its specificity is not known.

CDR3 length: 15 amino acids. The V segment lost 2 bases and the J segment 1 base; nucleotides outside the gene matches: 6. CDR1 and CDR2 from the germline V gene are SQVTM and ANQGSEA. Samples underwent the assay at deep level. Sorted-subset replicate PCRs used 200 to 250 ng DNA, about 30,000 T cell genomes. TCRdb's copy holds only in-frame clones and misses some; the assay was immunoSEQ multiplex PCR. Among more than 1,200,000 clones listed, approximately 98.5% were seen once. This TCR derives from a man between 25 and 39 years old in good health. The sequenced sample consisted of naive CD4+ T cells sorted from blood. Subset given: CD45RA+ positively selected. The chain carries TRBV29-1 and TRBJ2-5; TRBD2 aligns across 8 bases. The CDR3 here is CSVELLAGIQETQYF. The CDR3 DNA sequence: TGCAGCGTTGAACTCCTAGCGGGTATCCAAGAGACCCAGTACTTC.